The 5 T cell receptor beta chains reported below all come from one sample, sequenced in a study of radiation and T cells in renal cell carcinoma. As to time point: blood 4 weeks post-SBRT, at nephrectomy. The treatment was: 15 Gy SBRT to primary tumor, nephrectomy 4 weeks later. The table came from immunoSEQ multiplex PCR; TCRdb's copy has only in-frame clones and leaves some out. The table has tens of thousands of clones, 85% seen once. This material consisted of blood, taken from a patient whose treatment included radiotherapy and nephrectomy. These TCRs come from a man in his fifties or sixties with renal cell carcinoma.

CDR3 residues: CASSLTYDYEQYF. The CDR3 region has the DNA TGTGCCAGCAGTTTAACTTACGACTACGAGCAGTACTTC. This rearrangement joins TRBV6-5 to TRBJ2-7; D ambiguous. The CDR3 consists of 13 residues. Trimming left V 4 bases short and J 3 bases short, with 10 bases between. Germline loops: CDR1 MNHEY, CDR2 SVGAGI.

This rearrangement joins TRBV5-5 to TRBJ2-7; D is unclear. V was clipped by 4 bases and J by 3 bases, with 20 bases between them. The CDR3 loop spans 16 amino acids. Per the germline V gene, CDR1 is SGHKS and CDR2 is YYEKEE (reference sequence). As DNA, the CDR3 is TGTGCCAGCAGCCTTGGAGTAGGTGGGTCCTACTACGAGCAGTACTTC. Amino acid sequence: CASSLGVGGSYYEQYF.

The V call is TRBV18, the J call TRBJ2-2; 7 positions match TRBD1. The CDR3 is made up of 17 amino acids. The ends lost 4 bases at V and 0 bases at J; junction bases unmatched: 8. Germline lookup yields CDR1 KGHSH and CDR2 LQKENI. The CDR3 protein is CASSLHEQGPNTGELFF. The CDR3 DNA is TGTGCCAGCTCACTACACGAACAGGGGCCGAACACCGGGGAGCTGTTTTTT. Full variable domain (rest looked up from reference TRBV18 and TRBJ2-2): NAGVMQNPRHLVRRRGQEARLRCSPMKGHSHVYWYRQLPEEGLKFMVYLQKENIIDESGMPKERFSAEFPKEGPSILRIQQVVRGDSAAYFCASSLHEQGPNTGELFFGEGSRLTVL.

J is TRBJ2-2 and V is TRBV7-2; a weak D match, TRBD2 (5 bases). The V end was cut by 5 bases, the J end by 0 bases, with 10 bases between. CDR1 is SGHTA, CDR2 FQGNSA, per germline. This CDR3 has 15 residues. The CDR3 nucleotides read TGTGCCAGCAGCCCGGGGAGAACGAACACCGGGGAGCTGTTTTTT. It specifies CASSPGRTNTGELFF.

The J gene is TRBJ2-1, the V gene TRBV5-1; 8 bases align to TRBD1. Germline trimming cut 3 bases from V and 7 bases from J; bases unmatched to any gene: 9. The CDR3 totals 15 residues. Germline V gives CDR1 SGHRS, CDR2 YFSETQ. CDR3 residues: CASSSGSQGANEQFF. CDR3 in DNA: TGCGCCAGCAGCTCCGGAAGTCAGGGGGCAAATGAGCAGTTCTTC.